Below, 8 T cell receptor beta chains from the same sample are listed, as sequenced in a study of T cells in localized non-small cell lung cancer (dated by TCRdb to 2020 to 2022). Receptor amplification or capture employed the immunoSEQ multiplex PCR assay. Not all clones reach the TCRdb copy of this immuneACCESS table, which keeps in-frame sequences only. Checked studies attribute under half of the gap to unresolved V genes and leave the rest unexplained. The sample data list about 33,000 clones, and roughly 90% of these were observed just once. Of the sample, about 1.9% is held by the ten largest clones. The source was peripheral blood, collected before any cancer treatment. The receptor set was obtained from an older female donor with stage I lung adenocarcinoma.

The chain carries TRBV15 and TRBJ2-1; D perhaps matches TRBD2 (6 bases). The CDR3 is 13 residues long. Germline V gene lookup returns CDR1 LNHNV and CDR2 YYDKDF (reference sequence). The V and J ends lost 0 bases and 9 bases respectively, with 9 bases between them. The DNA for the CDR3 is TGTGCCACCAGCAGAGATCTCGGGAGTGAGCAGTTCTTC. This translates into CATSRDLGSEQFF.

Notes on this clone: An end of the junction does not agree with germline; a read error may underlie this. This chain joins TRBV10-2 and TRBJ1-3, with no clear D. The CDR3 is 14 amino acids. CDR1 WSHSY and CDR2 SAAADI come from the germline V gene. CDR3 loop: CASSESGSRSGPVF. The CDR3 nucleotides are TGCGCCAGCAGTGAGTCTGGAAGCAGATCGGGTCCTGTTTTT.

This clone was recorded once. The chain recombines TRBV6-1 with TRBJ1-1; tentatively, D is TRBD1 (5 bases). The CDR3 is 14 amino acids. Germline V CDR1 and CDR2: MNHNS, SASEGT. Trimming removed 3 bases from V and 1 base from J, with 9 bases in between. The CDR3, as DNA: TGTGCCAGCAGTGAGGGGAGGGGGAACACTGAAGCTTTCTTT. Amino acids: CASSEGRGNTEAFF.

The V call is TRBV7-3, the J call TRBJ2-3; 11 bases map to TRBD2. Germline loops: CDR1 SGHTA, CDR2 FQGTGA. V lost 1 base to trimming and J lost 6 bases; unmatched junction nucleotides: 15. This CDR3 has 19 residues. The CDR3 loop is CASSLNPPSLAGVRDTQYF. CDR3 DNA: TGTGCCAGCAGCTTAAACCCTCCATCACTAGCGGGGGTAAGGGATACGCAGTATTTT.

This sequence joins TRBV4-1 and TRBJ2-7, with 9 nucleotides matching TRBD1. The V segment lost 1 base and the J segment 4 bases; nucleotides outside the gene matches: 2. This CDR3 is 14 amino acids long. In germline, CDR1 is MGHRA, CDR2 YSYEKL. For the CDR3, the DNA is TGCGCCAGCAGCCAAGCTGGACAGGGGTACGAGCAGTACTTC. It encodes CASSQAGQGYEQYF.

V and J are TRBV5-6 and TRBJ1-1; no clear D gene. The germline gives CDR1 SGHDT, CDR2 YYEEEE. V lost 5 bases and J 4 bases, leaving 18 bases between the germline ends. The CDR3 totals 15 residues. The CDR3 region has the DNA TGTGCCAGCAGTAAGGCCTACTTAGCACGCACTGAAGCTTTCTTT. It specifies CASSKAYLARTEAFF.

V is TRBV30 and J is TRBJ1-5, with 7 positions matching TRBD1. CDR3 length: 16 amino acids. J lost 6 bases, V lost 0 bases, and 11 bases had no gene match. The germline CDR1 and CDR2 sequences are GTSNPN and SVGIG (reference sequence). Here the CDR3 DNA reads TGTGCCTGGAGTGTTCAGGGGTCGACAGGGTCTCAGCCCCAGCATTTT. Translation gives CAWSVQGSTGSQPQHF.

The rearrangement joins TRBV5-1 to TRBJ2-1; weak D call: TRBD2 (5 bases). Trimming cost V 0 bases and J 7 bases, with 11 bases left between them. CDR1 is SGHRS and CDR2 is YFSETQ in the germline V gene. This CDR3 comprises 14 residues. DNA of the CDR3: TGCGCCAGCAGCTTGGCGGCTCGGGGAAATGAGCAGTTCTTC. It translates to CASSLAARGNEQFF.